Presented here are 30 T cell receptor beta chains from one specimen sequenced in a study of metastatic and nonmetastatic thyroid tumors (dated by TCRdb to 2018 to 2021). Receptor libraries were prepared by PCR. TCRdb shows the sequencer as Illumina HiSeq 4000. The public sequencing data were trimmed at Q25 with fastp and processed into clonotypes with MiXCR by TCRdb, which kept only in-frame beta chains. This sample has approximately 37,000 clones in its table, and about 15% of those were observed once. The ten largest clones add up to about a fifth of the sample. Before undergoing thyroid surgery, none of the patients had been given any kind of treatment. Sequences were obtained from blood. Receptors were obtained from a male donor with papillary thyroid cancer or a benign thyroid nodule (not recorded which). Some clones in this sample may be carry-over from other donors' samples.

This clone was seen many times. This rearrangement joins TRBV5-1 to TRBJ2-1, with 7 bases lining up with TRBD2. Trimming at V came to 7 bases and at J to 4 bases, leaving 8 bases not matched to a gene. Germline values: CDR1 SGHRS, CDR2 YFSETQ. This CDR3 is built from 14 residues. CDR3 loop: CASYRDYKYNEQFF. Written as DNA, the CDR3 is TGCGCCAGCTACCGGGACTATAAGTACAATGAGCAGTTCTTC.

This clone has a handful of counts. This clone may be a read error of a much larger clone one base away. Other DNA sequences in the sample encode the same CDR3. The V gene is TRBV14, the J gene TRBJ2-2; D is ambiguous. Germline V CDR1 and CDR2: SGHDN, FVKESK. This CDR3 comprises 14 residues. CDR3 coding DNA: TGTGCCAGTAGCCAAGCCAGGAACACCGGGGAGCTGTTTTTT. This encodes CASSQARNTGELFF.

This clone came up many times. The chain is built from TRBV7-2 and TRBJ2-7, with a tentative D call TRBD2 (5 bases). Trimming left V 5 bases short and J 0 bases short, with 8 bases between. Germline V gives CDR1 SGHTA, CDR2 FQGNSA. The length of the CDR3 is 13 residues. CDR3 nucleotide sequence: TGTGCCAGCAGCGGGGAGTCCTCCTACGAGCAGTACTTC. Protein sequence: CASSGESSYEQYF.

Comments on this clone: This may come from a read error, since a much larger clone is one base off. The chain recombines TRBV11-2 with TRBJ1-4, with D unresolved. This CDR3 region has 15 residues. Trimming removed 1 base from V and 4 bases from J, with 10 bases in between. Germline V gene lookup returns CDR1 SGHAT and CDR2 FQNNGV. The DNA of the CDR3 is TGTGCCAGCAGCTTAGGAGTGGGAGTTAATGAAAAACTGTTTTTT. Translating gives CASSLGVGVNEKLFF.

Many counts were recorded for this clone. The V call is TRBV5-1, the J call TRBJ1-1; a possible D gene is TRBD1 (6 bases). Trimming took 0 bases from V and 2 from J, leaving 11 bases between them. Germline CDR1 is SGHRS and CDR2 is YFSETQ. CDR3 length equals 15 residues. The CDR3 region is CASSLGAGDNTEAFF. The CDR3 region has the DNA TGCGCCAGCAGCTTGGGCGCAGGGGACAACACTGAAGCTTTCTTT.

This clone was observed a handful of times. This CDR3 is CASRDTTYEQYF. The CDR3 DNA is TGCGCCAGCAGGGACACGACCTACGAGCAGTACTTC. This chain uses TRBV10-2 with TRBJ2-7; the D gene is possibly TRBD1 (5 bases). Trimming took 6 bases from V and 2 from J, leaving 8 bases between them. The CDR3 is made up of 12 amino acids. CDR1 and CDR2 (germline): WSHSY, SAAADI.

This clone was detected many times. The rearrangement uses TRBV16 and TRBJ1-1, with 8 positions matching TRBD1. The CDR3 loop spans 15 amino acids. Germline CDR1 is KGHSY and CDR2 is FQNENV. V dropped 4 bases and J dropped 0; count of bases not matched to a gene: 4. The CDR3 DNA follows: TGTGCCAGCAGCCCTAGACAGGGGATGAACACTGAAGCTTTCTTT. Its translation is CASSPRQGMNTEAFF.

In this sample, this clone turned up many times. This sequence joins TRBV5-4 and TRBJ2-2; D is unclear. The germline V gene has CDR1 SGHNT and CDR2 YYREEE (reference sequence). V was trimmed by 4 bases and J by 6 bases, leaving 10 bases between them. This CDR3 is built from 13 residues. The CDR3 spells CASSMPGAGELFF. For the CDR3, the DNA is TGTGCCAGCAGCATGCCTGGGGCCGGGGAGCTGTTTTTT.

Only a few counts were recorded for this clone. This chain uses TRBV6-2 or TRBV6-3 with TRBJ2-2; D is possibly TRBD1 (6 bases). The CDR3 length is 16 residues. Germline V gene lookup returns CDR1 MNHEY and CDR2 SVGEGT. V was shortened by 8 bases and J by 7 bases, with 23 bases between the two germline ends. The CDR3 loop reads CASYSGGGRIGGELFF. The CDR3 region has the DNA TGTGCCAGCTACTCCGGTGGGGGCCGGATTGGCGGGGAGCTGTTTTTT.

The chain has TRBV11-2 and TRBJ2-2; 12 nucleotides agree with TRBD2. Germline V gene sequence: CDR1 SGHAT, CDR2 FQNNGV. This CDR3 region has 19 residues. Trimming removed 5 bases from V and 4 bases from J; junction bases left unmatched: 14. The CDR3 loop is CASSELAGGPGLATGELFF. DNA of the CDR3: TGTGCCAGCAGCGAACTAGCGGGAGGTCCCGGGTTAGCCACCGGGGAGCTGTTTTTT.

This clone was seen repeatedly, ten times or more. The rearrangement joins TRBV9 to TRBJ2-3; no reliable D call. This CDR3 comprises 13 residues. The V end was cut by 3 bases, the J end by 3 bases, with 8 bases between. The V gene's germline CDR1 is SGDLS and CDR2 YYNGEE. The CDR3 bases are TGTGCCAGCAGCGCGGACCTTACAGATACGCAGTATTTT. It encodes CASSADLTDTQYF.

This clone was counted ten times or more. The chain has TRBV6-1 and TRBJ2-3; no definite D call. Germline CDR1 reads MNHNS; CDR2 reads SASEGT. The CDR3 length is 13 residues. Trimming took off 2 bases at V and 11 bases at J, with 14 bases between the two ends. The DNA of the CDR3 is TGTGCCAGCAGTGAAAATCGCCTCGTATTGCAGTATTTT. Its translation: CASSENRLVLQYF.

This clone was counted only a few times. The junction shows a germline mismatch at one end, possibly a read error. The chain combines TRBV12-3 or TRBV12-4 with TRBJ2-7, with D unresolved. The length of the CDR3 is 14 residues. The CDR3 DNA is TGTGCCAGCAGTTTAACCAAGAGCTCCCACGAGCAGTACTTC. It translates to CASSLTKSSHEQYF.

This clone was observed many times. This rearrangement joins TRBV20-1 to TRBJ2-3, with D maybe TRBD2 (6 bases). The CDR3 covers 12 residues. Germline V gene sequence: CDR1 DFQATT, CDR2 SNEGSKA (reference sequence). V was trimmed by 6 bases and J by 2 bases, leaving 9 bases between them. As DNA, the CDR3 is TGCAGTGCGAGGGACTTCACAGATACGCAGTATTTT. It codes for CSARDFTDTQYF.

The rearrangement joins TRBV7-8 to TRBJ2-1; D is unresolved. Germline V gene lookup returns CDR1 SGHVS and CDR2 FQNEAQ. The germline V and J ends were trimmed by 3 bases and 0 bases, with 15 bases remaining between them. This CDR3 is 17 amino acids long. CDR3 region: CASSFFGRWSSYNEQFF. DNA for the CDR3: TGTGCCAGCAGCTTTTTTGGCAGATGGAGCTCCTACAATGAGCAGTTCTTC.

This clone showed up many times. The chain carries TRBV3-1 and TRBJ2-1; the match to TRBD2 covers 11 bases. The CDR3 is 17 amino acids. Losses at the gene ends were 4 bases for V and 2 bases for J; bases not matched to a gene: 7. Per the germline V gene, CDR1 is LGHDT and CDR2 is YNNKEL (reference sequence). CDR3 residues: CASSPVAGGLPYNEQFF. The CDR3 DNA follows: TGTGCCAGCAGCCCAGTAGCGGGAGGGCTGCCCTACAATGAGCAGTTCTTC.

Ten or more counts support this clone. The rearrangement links TRBV25-1 to TRBJ1-1; D remains unclear. V was pared by 4 bases and J by 5 bases, with 5 bases between. The CDR3 has 11 amino acids. Germline CDR1 reads MGHDK; CDR2 reads SYGVNS. The CDR3, as DNA: TGTGCCAGCAGTGGAAATACTGAAGCTTTCTTT. Residues: CASSGNTEAFF. The variable domain in full, completed from reference TRBV25-1 and TRBJ1-1, reads EADIYQTPRYLVIGTGKKITLECSQTMGHDKMYWYQQDPGMELHLIHYSYGVNSTEKGDLSSESTVSRIRTEHFPLTLESARPSHTSQYLCASSGNTEAFFGQGTRLTVV.

This clone came up many times. The chain employs TRBV28 and TRBJ2-7; 10 nucleotides agree with TRBD2. The junction had 8 bases not matched to a gene; V was cut back by 6 bases and J by 3 bases. The germline CDR1 and CDR2 sequences are MDHEN and SYDVKM. The length of the CDR3 is 15 residues. In DNA, the CDR3 is TGTGCCAGCAGATCGACCGGGACTAGCGACTACGAGCAGTACTTC. Its translation is CASRSTGTSDYEQYF.

This clone was seen ten or more times. V is TRBV7-9 and J is TRBJ2-1, with TRBD2 identical over 7 bases. Germline V gives CDR1 SEHNR, CDR2 FQNEAQ (reference sequence). Trimming took 7 bases from V and 7 from J; bases not matched to a gene: 10. The CDR3 loop spans 14 amino acids. The CDR3 reads CASIGTTPENEQFF. For the CDR3, the DNA is TGTGCCAGCATCGGGACTACCCCGGAGAATGAGCAGTTCTTC.

Turning to this clone: An end of the junction differs from the germline gene, which may be a read error. DNA of the CDR3: TGTGCCAGCAGCCCGCCGACGGACACCTGGGAGTTGTTTTTT. Residues: CASSPPTDTWELFF. This sequence joins TRBV7-6 and TRBJ2-2; either TRBD1 or TRBD2 may supply D (5 bases each). Germline V gene lookup returns CDR1 SGHVS and CDR2 FNYEAQ. CDR3 size: 14 residues. Using reference TRBV7-6 and TRBJ2-2 for the parts outside the CDR3, the full variable domain is GAGVSQSPRYKVTKRGQDVALRCDPISGHVSLYWYRQALGQGPEFLTYFNYEAQQDKSGLPNDRFSAERPEGSISTLTIQRTEQRDSAMYRCASSPPTDTWELFFGEGSRLTVL.

This clone has more than one count but fewer than ten. This chain joins TRBV24-1 and TRBJ2-1, with D unclear. V was pared by 1 base and J by 0 bases, with 9 bases between. The CDR3 consists of 16 residues. Per the germline V gene, CDR1 is KGHDR and CDR2 is SFDVKD. CDR3 amino acids: CATSDFEAGSYNEQFF. For the CDR3, the DNA is TGTGCCACCAGTGATTTTGAGGCAGGCTCCTACAATGAGCAGTTCTTC.

This clone was found many times. V gene TRBV5-1 combines with J gene TRBJ1-4; weak D call: TRBD1 (5 bases). V was shortened by 0 bases and J by 5 bases, with 14 bases between the two germline ends. Per germline, CDR1 SGHRS and CDR2 YFSETQ. This CDR3 is built from 16 residues. This chain's CDR3 is CASSLAFRTSNEKLFF. The CDR3 region has the DNA TGCGCCAGCAGCTTGGCGTTCCGGACATCAAATGAAAAACTGTTTTTT.

In this sample, this clone turned up many times. This chain uses TRBV19 with TRBJ2-5; 10 nucleotides line up with TRBD2. This CDR3 contains 16 residues. J was trimmed by 5 bases and V by 7 bases; bases with no gene match: 13. Germline-derived CDR1 and CDR2 are LNHDA and SQIVND (reference sequence). The CDR3, as DNA: TGTGCCAGTAAGAGGGGGGCTAGCGGGAGCCAGGAGACCCAGTACTTC. Its protein product is CASKRGASGSQETQYF.

This clone has a count of ten or more. The chain uses TRBV7-2 and TRBJ2-1, with D perhaps matching TRBD1 or TRBD2 (5 bases each). Per germline, CDR1 SGHTA and CDR2 FQGNSA. V lost 1 base and J lost 1, with 11 bases in between. This CDR3 is built from 16 residues. The CDR3 region is CASSLGFGASYNEQFF. In DNA, the CDR3 is TGTGCCAGCAGCTTAGGATTCGGGGCTTCCTACAATGAGCAGTTCTTC.

This clone has at least ten counts. V usage is TRBV4-2 and J usage is TRBJ2-2, with 7 bases identical to TRBD1. Losses at the gene ends were 1 base for V and 1 base for J; bases not matched to a gene: 3. This CDR3 has 16 amino acids. The V gene's germline CDR1 is LGHNA and CDR2 YNFKEQ. The CDR3 DNA reads TGTGCCAGCAGCCAAGGGAGACAGGGGAACACCGGGGAGCTGTTTTTT. It specifies CASSQGRQGNTGELFF.

With regard to this clone: A read error may produce the germline difference seen at one junction end. The rearrangement links TRBV4-2 to TRBJ2-1; 15 bases line up with TRBD2. The CDR3 totals 19 residues. Germline CDR1 LGHNA, CDR2 YNFKEQ. CDR3 nucleotides: TGTGCCAGCAGCCCGGCCGGACTAGCGGGAGGGAGCTGCTACAATGAGCGGTTCTTC. Translated, it gives CASSPAGLAGGSCYNERFF.

J is TRBJ2-5 and V is TRBV5-5; D might be TRBD1 or TRBD2, each matching 6 bases. The length of the CDR3 is 15 residues. The germline gives CDR1 SGHKS, CDR2 YYEKEE (reference sequence). Between the trimmed V and J ends, which lost 2 bases and 3 bases, there was a span of 14 bases. CDR3: CASSLWGAAEETQYF. CDR3 DNA sequence: TGTGCCAGCAGCTTATGGGGGGCCGCTGAAGAGACCCAGTACTTC.

The chain is built from TRBV30 and TRBJ1-2, with unresolved D. Germline V CDR1 and CDR2: GTSNPN, SVGIG (reference sequence). This CDR3 region has 13 residues. Trimming pared 2 bases from V and 8 bases from J, leaving 15 bases between. DNA for the CDR3: TGTGCCTGGAGTTCCGGGTACCCGTTGGGCTACACCTTC. Translated: CAWSSGYPLGYTF.

The count of this clone is one. A junction end diverges from the germline sequence, so it may reflect a read error. This chain connects TRBV5-1 to TRBJ2-3, with TRBD2 matching over 9 bases. CDR1 is SGHRS, CDR2 YFSETQ, per germline. The CDR3 is 16 amino acids. CDR3 DNA sequence: TGCGCTAGCAGCTTGGATTGGCTAGCGGGATTGGATACGCAGTATTTT. Translation gives CASSLDWLAGLDTQYF.

In this sample, this clone turned up a few times. The same CDR3 is also encoded by other DNA sequences in this sample. The chain links TRBV28 to TRBJ1-3; D is perhaps TRBD1 (6 bases). CDR3 size: 15 residues. V lost 11 bases to trimming and J lost 7 bases, with 24 bases between them. Germline CDR1 and CDR2: MDHEN and SYDVKM. CDR3 in DNA: TGTGCCGGCAATCCTCATTCGGACAGCGAGAACACCATATATTTT. This codes for CAGNPHSDSENTIYF.